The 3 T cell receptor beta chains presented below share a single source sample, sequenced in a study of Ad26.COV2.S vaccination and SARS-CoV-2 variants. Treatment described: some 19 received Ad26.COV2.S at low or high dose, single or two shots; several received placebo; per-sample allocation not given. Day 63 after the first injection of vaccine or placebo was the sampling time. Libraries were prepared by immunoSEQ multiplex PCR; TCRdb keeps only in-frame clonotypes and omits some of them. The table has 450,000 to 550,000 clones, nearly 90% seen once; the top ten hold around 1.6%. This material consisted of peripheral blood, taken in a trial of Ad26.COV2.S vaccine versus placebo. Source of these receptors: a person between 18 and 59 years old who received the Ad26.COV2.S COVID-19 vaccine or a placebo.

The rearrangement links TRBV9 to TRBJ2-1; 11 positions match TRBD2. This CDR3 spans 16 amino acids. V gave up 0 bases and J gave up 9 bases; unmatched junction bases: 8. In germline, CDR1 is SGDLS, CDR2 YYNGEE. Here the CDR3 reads CASSVGVTSGIGEQFF. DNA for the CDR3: TGTGCCAGCAGCGTAGGTGTGACTAGCGGGATCGGTGAGCAGTTCTTC.

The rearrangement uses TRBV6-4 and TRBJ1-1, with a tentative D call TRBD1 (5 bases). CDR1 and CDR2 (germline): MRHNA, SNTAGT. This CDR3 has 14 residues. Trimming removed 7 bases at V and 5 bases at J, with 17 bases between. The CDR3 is CASKRDRGWTEAFF. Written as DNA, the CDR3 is TGTGCCAGCAAAAGGGACCGGGGGTGGACTGAAGCTTTCTTT.

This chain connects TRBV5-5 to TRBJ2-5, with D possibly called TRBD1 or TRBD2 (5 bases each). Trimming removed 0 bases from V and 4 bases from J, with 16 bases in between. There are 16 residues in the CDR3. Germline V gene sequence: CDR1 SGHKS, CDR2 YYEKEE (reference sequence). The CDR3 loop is CASSLVWSGTLETQYF. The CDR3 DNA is TGTGCCAGCAGCTTGGTATGGTCCGGGACCTTAGAGACCCAGTACTTC.